A single sample is the source of the 15 T cell receptor beta chains below, sequenced in a study of blood T cells in healthy people across ages. A sample-barcoded 5' primer and a J-beta primer mix were used in a second PCR of about 6 to 11 cycles. TCRdb used MiXCR to reprocess the 5' RACE reads, holding one entry per CDR3 protein. The data hold 650,000 to 1,000,000 distinct CDR3 sequences, with under 40% observed a single time. Specimen: blood. The receptors derive from a man in his late teens or twenties in good health.

Ten or more counts support this clonotype. The chain has TRBV4-2 and TRBJ1-2; D may be TRBD1 (6 bases). The CDR3 is 15 amino acids. The ends were cut back, 1 base at V and 4 bases at J, with 13 bases in the middle. Per germline, CDR1 LGHNA and CDR2 YNFKEQ. For the CDR3, the DNA is TGTGCCAGCAGCCAAGCGCCCGGGGGCCGCTATGGCTACACCTTC. Encoded protein: CASSQAPGGRYGYTF.

This clonotype was seen many times. The chain has TRBV12-3 or TRBV12-4 and TRBJ2-7; D may be TRBD2 (7 bases). The CDR3 contains 18 residues. The V gene lost 5 bases and the J gene lost 0 bases, with 23 bases spanning the gap. The DNA for the CDR3 is TGTGCCAGCAGTCCGGGGGGACAAATGGCTCAAAGCTCCTACGAGCAGTACTTC. This translates into CASSPGGQMAQSSYEQYF.

The J gene is TRBJ2-4, the V gene TRBV4-3; possibly TRBD1 for D (6 bases). Per the germline V gene, CDR1 is LGHNA and CDR2 is YSLEER. The CDR3 extends over 15 amino acids. V was shortened by 0 bases and J by 13 bases, with 19 bases between the two germline ends. In DNA form, the CDR3 reads TGCGCCAGCAGCCAAGACCCCCGAACAGGGCATGAGCAGTACTTC. This codes for CASSQDPRTGHEQYF.

V and J are TRBV4-3 and TRBJ1-3; maybe TRBD1 (5 bases). Germline V gives CDR1 LGHNA, CDR2 YSLEER. This CDR3 has 16 residues. V shed 0 bases and J shed 0 bases, with 9 bases lying between them. The DNA for the CDR3 is TGCGCCAGCAGCCAAGATGGGACGGGCTCTGGAAACACCATATATTTT. This encodes CASSQDGTGSGNTIYF.

This clonotype was seen only a few times. The rearrangement uses TRBV20-1 and TRBJ2-5; 8 nucleotides match TRBD1. V gave up 5 bases and J gave up 0 bases; unmatched junction bases: 8. The CDR3 runs 15 residues. Looked up from germline, CDR1 is DFQATT and CDR2 is SNEGSKA (reference sequence). This CDR3 reads CSAPTRQGYQETQYF. The CDR3 DNA follows: TGCAGTGCTCCAACTCGACAGGGGTACCAAGAGACCCAGTACTTC.

The V call is TRBV5-4, the J call TRBJ2-7; TRBD2 aligns across 13 bases. Trimming took 0 bases from V and 4 from J; bases not matched to a gene: 4. The germline V gene encodes CDR1 SGHNT and CDR2 YYREEE (reference sequence). The CDR3 totals 16 residues. Here the CDR3 DNA reads TGTGCCAGCAGCTTGGGGACTAGCGGGGGTTCGTACGAGCAGTACTTC. Translating gives CASSLGTSGGSYEQYF. The full variable domain, in which reference TRBV5-4 and TRBJ2-7 provide the parts outside the CDR3, is ETGVTQSPTHLIKTRGQQVTLRCSSQSGHNTVSWYQQALGQGPQFIFQYYREEENGRGNFPPRFSGLQFPNYSSELNVNALELDDSALYLCASSLGTSGGSYEQYFGPGTRLTVT.

This sequence joins TRBV29-1 and TRBJ1-2; D is possibly TRBD1 (5 bases). CDR1 SQVTM and CDR2 ANQGSEA come from the germline V gene. Deletions cut 6 bases from V and 9 bases from J, with 20 bases between. The CDR3 consists of 13 residues. The chain's CDR3 is CSVLKLQDSSYTF. The CDR3 DNA reads TGCAGCGTCCTAAAATTACAGGACTCTAGCTACACCTTC.

The V gene is TRBV29-1, the J gene TRBJ2-1; D is ambiguous. This CDR3 region has 10 residues. V gave up 6 bases and J gave up 7 bases, with 7 bases separating them. CDR1 SQVTM and CDR2 ANQGSEA come from the germline V gene. CDR3 sequence (DNA): TGCAGCGTGGACGTGAATGAGCAGTTCTTC. Translation gives CSVDVNEQFF.

This sequence joins TRBV30 and TRBJ1-1; perhaps TRBD1 as D (5 bases). Trimming pared 2 bases from V and 0 bases from J, leaving 7 bases between. CDR3 length equals 13 residues. Germline assignment: CDR1 GTSNPN and CDR2 SVGIG (reference sequence). This CDR3 is CAWSTGMNTEAFF. CDR3 coding DNA: TGTGCCTGGAGTACAGGTATGAACACTGAAGCTTTCTTT.

This clonotype came up a few times. This chain connects TRBV5-1 to TRBJ2-7; a weak D match, TRBD1 (5 bases). The V end was cut by 4 bases, the J end by 3 bases, with 17 bases between. The germline CDR1 and CDR2 sequences are SGHRS and YFSETQ. This CDR3 has 15 amino acids. Here the CDR3 reads CASSPDRQGGYEQYF. The CDR3 DNA sequence: TGCGCCAGCAGCCCTGATAGGCAGGGCGGCTACGAGCAGTACTTC.

This clonotype was recorded a few times. The CDR3 DNA reads TGTGCCAGCAGTTTATCGGGTGGAGCCGCCTACGAGCAGTACTTC. This sequence encodes CASSLSGGAAYEQYF. The V gene is TRBV27, the J gene TRBJ2-7; D not resolved. Germline V gene sequence: CDR1 MNHEY, CDR2 SMNVEV (reference sequence). The length of the CDR3 is 15 residues. Deletions cut 0 bases from V and 2 bases from J, with 11 bases between.

This clonotype has a count of ten or more. The chain has TRBV4-3 and TRBJ2-6; D gene unclear. Germline CDR1 is LGHNA and CDR2 is YSLEER. The ends were cut back, 1 base at V and 0 bases at J, with 7 bases in the middle. The CDR3 extends over 16 amino acids. In DNA, the CDR3 is TGCGCCAGCAGCCAAGTCCGGGCCTCTGGGGCCAACGTCCTGACTTTC. Amino acid sequence: CASSQVRASGANVLTF.

The rearrangement joins TRBV27 to TRBJ2-4, with D perhaps matching TRBD2 (6 bases). With the DNA end fitting TRBJ2-7 better, the J assignment may be wrong. The CDR3 has 13 residues. The V gene's germline CDR1 is MNHEY and CDR2 SMNVEV (reference sequence). The DNA of the CDR3 is TGTGCCAGCAGTTTATGGGGGGTCCACGAGCAGTACTTC. Amino acid sequence: CASSLWGVHEQYF.

V usage is TRBV7-9 and J usage is TRBJ2-5; D is perhaps TRBD2 (6 bases). Deletions cut 0 bases from V and 5 bases from J, with 16 bases between. Germline V gene lookup returns CDR1 SEHNR and CDR2 FQNEAQ (reference sequence). The CDR3 runs to 16 residues. Here the CDR3 DNA reads TGTGCCAGCAGCTTAGCCCCGTCCGGGAGAAGGGAGACCCAGTACTTC. Amino acid sequence: CASSLAPSGRRETQYF.

This clonotype came up many times. This chain joins TRBV12-3 or TRBV12-4 and TRBJ1-2; no clear D. V dropped 5 bases and J dropped 0 bases, with 10 bases sitting between them. This CDR3 contains 14 residues. The CDR3 sequence is CASSPGRTNYGYTF. The CDR3 DNA reads TGTGCCAGCAGTCCCGGTAGAACTAACTATGGCTACACCTTC.